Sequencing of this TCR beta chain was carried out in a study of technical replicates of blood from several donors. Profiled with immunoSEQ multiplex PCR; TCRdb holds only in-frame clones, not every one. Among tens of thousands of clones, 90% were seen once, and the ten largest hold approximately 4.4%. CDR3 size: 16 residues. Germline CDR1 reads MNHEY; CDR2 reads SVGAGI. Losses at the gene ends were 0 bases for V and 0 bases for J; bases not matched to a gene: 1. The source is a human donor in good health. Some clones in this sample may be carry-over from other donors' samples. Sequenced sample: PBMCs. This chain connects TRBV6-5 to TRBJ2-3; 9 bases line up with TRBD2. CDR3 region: CASSYSSGGSTDTQYF. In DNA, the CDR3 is TGTGCCAGCAGTTACTCAAGCGGGGGGAGCACAGATACGCAGTATTTT.